This T cell receptor beta chain was found in a study of blood T cell repertoires in COVID-19. Whole-study context: There were acute and convalescent COVID-19 samples, and they came from the United States, Italy and Spain. Nucleic acid was either cDNA or gDNA, and it came from T cells, B-cell-depleted T cells, or PBMCs.

Germline assignment: CDR1 SGHVS and CDR2 FQNEAQ. The CDR3 spans 16 residues. With V trimmed by 6 bases and J by 2 bases, 8 bases remained unmatched. In the original analysis: Researchers report that nucleated cell counts were estimated from reference gene primer amplification. Sequenced by immunoSEQ multiplex PCR; TCRdb stores in-frame clones only, minus some. The DNA was the basis for D and trimming; V, J and clone size are from that table. Here the sample spans 120,000 to 150,000 clones, about 90% being singletons. The source of this sequence is a man older than 75 with acute or convalescent COVID-19. V usage is TRBV7-8 and J usage is TRBJ2-2; 8 bases match TRBD1. Sequencing was carried out using peripheral blood. Here the CDR3 DNA reads TGTGCCAGCAGGGCCAGGGGGCGGATTAACACCGGGGAGCTGTTTTTT. It codes for CASRARGRINTGELFF. The full variable domain, its missing parts supplied by reference TRBV7-8 and TRBJ2-2, is GAGVSQSPRYKVAKRGQDVALRCDPISGHVSLFWYQQALGQGPEFLTYFQNEAQLDKSGLPSDRFFAERPEGSVSTLKIQRTQQEDSAVYLCASRARGRINTGELFFGEGSRLTVL.